This note documents a single T cell receptor (beta chain) sequence. Antigen unknown. The germline gives CDR1 MNHEY, CDR2 SVGEGT. Trimming took off 6 bases at V and 2 bases at J, with 14 bases between the two ends. The CDR3 consists of 15 residues. The data derive from a study of T cells after yellow fever vaccination. Study-level findings and limits: In FACS-sorted repertoires, abundant clonotypes from the bulk population could appear as contaminants.

Each CDR3 protein is one row after TCRdb ran MiXCR on the 5' RACE reads. Here the sample spans 150,000 to 200,000 distinct CDR3 sequences, around 8.5% being singletons. The gene calls are TRBV6-2 or TRBV6-3 and TRBJ1-5, with D perhaps matching TRBD1 (6 bases). The sequenced sample was CD8+ T cells sorted from PBMCs, obtained 45 days after the yellow fever booster vaccination. This receptor was obtained from a young man who received the YFV17D yellow fever vaccine. CDR3 protein: CASSRGSGGNQPQHF. In DNA form, the CDR3 reads TGTGCCAGCAGCCGCGGCTCAGGGGGCAATCAGCCCCAGCATTTT.